These T cell receptor beta chains were read from a single sample in a study of molecular identifiers for immune sequencing clone quantification. Using its own MiXCR run on the PCR reads, TCRdb lists one record per CDR3 protein. The table records 85,000 to 120,000 distinct CDR3 sequences, about 32% of them present only once. The sample taken for sequencing was naive CD8+ T cells from blood, with Jurkat cell RNA spiked in. These receptor sequences come from a human donor in good health. Some libraries in this study had Jurkat cell RNA spiked in. The conserved cysteine and the conserved F or W are not part of the CDR3 here.

ASTWKEQY TRBV23-1
ASANRDREETQY TRBV13
ASSLAPSNQPQH TRBV7-8
ASSQDPHDRGTYTEAF TRBV4-3
ASSPSSYEQY TRBV7-2
ASSEELNYGYT TRBV2
VSSEWAGGQYTEAF TRBV6-1
ASSLTGLAGVDEQY TRBV19
SACPLGTDYEQY TRBV20-1
ASSFGTGYEQY TRBV27
SEREFSYEQY TRBV20-1
ASSGRLAF TRBV2
ASSLGGGEVGPGIQPQH TRBV12-3/TRBV12-4